Below are 26 T cell receptor beta chains sequenced from a single sample in a study of T cell responses to AZD1222 COVID-19 vaccine. The data were produced by immunoSEQ multiplex PCR, yet TCRdb's version contains in-frame clones alone and is incomplete. Among around 190,000 clones listed, 85% to 95% were seen once. This material consisted of peripheral blood, taken on day 0 of AZD1222 vaccination. These receptors all come from an adult in good health.

This rearrangement joins TRBV6-1 to TRBJ1-2; D perhaps matches TRBD1 (6 bases). Trimming removed 3 bases from V and 4 bases from J, with 9 bases in between. CDR3 length equals 13 residues. Germline V gene lookup returns CDR1 MNHNS and CDR2 SASEGT. CDR3 DNA: TGTGCCAGCAGTGACGACAGGTTCTATGGCTACACCTTC. Protein product: CASSDDRFYGYTF.

This chain connects TRBV2 to TRBJ1-5; the D is unclear. The ends were cut back, 3 bases at V and 0 bases at J, with 9 bases in the middle. This CDR3 has 15 residues. CDR1 SNHLY and CDR2 FYNNEI come from the germline V gene. In nucleotides, the CDR3 is TGTGCCAGCAGTGACCAGGTGATTAGCAATCAGCCCCAGCATTTT. Translation: CASSDQVISNQPQHF. Full variable domain (rest looked up from reference TRBV2 and TRBJ1-5): EPEVTQTPSHQVTQMGQEVILRCVPISNHLYFYWYRQILGQKVEFLVSFYNNEISEKSEIFDDQFSVERPDGSNFTLKIRSTKLEDSAMYFCASSDQVISNQPQHFGDGTRLSIL.

The genes are TRBV5-1 and TRBJ2-2, with 7 bases that match TRBD1. CDR1 SGHRS and CDR2 YFSETQ come from the germline V gene. Losses at the gene ends were 2 bases for V and 3 bases for J; bases not matched to a gene: 7. CDR3 size: 16 residues. The CDR3 nucleotides are TGCGCCAGCAGCTTAGGCCCGGGACAGCACACCGGGGAGCTGTTTTTT. Amino acids: CASSLGPGQHTGELFF.

The chain links TRBV7-3 to TRBJ1-1, with D perhaps matching TRBD1 (6 bases). The CDR3 is 14 amino acids. V was trimmed by 7 bases and J by 0 bases, leaving 12 bases between them. CDR1 is SGHTA, CDR2 FQGTGA, per germline. The CDR3 loop is CASMAGHMNTEAFF. CDR3 nucleotides: TGTGCCAGCATGGCGGGACACATGAACACTGAAGCTTTCTTT.

The V gene is TRBV5-1, the J gene TRBJ2-1, with 9 nucleotides matching TRBD1. In germline, CDR1 is SGHRS, CDR2 YFSETQ. The trim removed 5 bases at V and 8 bases at J, leaving 14 bases unmatched. The CDR3 sequence is 16 residues long. The CDR3 DNA sequence: TGCGCCAGCAGTTTCAGATCGGGGGACAGGGTTGATGAGCAGTTCTTC. Protein sequence: CASSFRSGDRVDEQFF.

This rearrangement joins TRBV2 to TRBJ1-6; no reliable D call. Germline CDR1 and CDR2: SNHLY and FYNNEI. The V end was cut by 9 bases, the J end by 7 bases, with 13 bases between. The CDR3 contains 13 residues. The CDR3 is CASKPERNSPLHF. The CDR3 nucleotides read TGTGCCAGTAAACCGGAGCGGAATTCACCCCTCCACTTT.

The CDR3 nucleotides are TGTGCCAGCAGCTTCACAGGGGCGGGAAACATTCAGTACTTC. It specifies CASSFTGAGNIQYF. The chain joins TRBV5-4 to TRBJ2-4; 7 bases line up with TRBD1. CDR3 length equals 14 residues. CDR1 SGHNT and CDR2 YYREEE come from the germline V gene (reference sequence). Germline trimming cut 2 bases from V and 6 bases from J; bases unmatched to any gene: 5.

V is TRBV25-1 and J is TRBJ2-2, with D tentatively TRBD2 (5 bases). This CDR3 is 15 amino acids long. Between the trimmed V and J ends, which lost 3 bases and 5 bases, there was a span of 13 bases. In germline, CDR1 is MGHDK, CDR2 SYGVNS. CDR3 DNA sequence: TGTGCCAGCAGTGATGCCACAACGGGGACCGGGGAGCTGTTTTTT. It encodes CASSDATTGTGELFF.

This clone was picked up one time. The genes are TRBV27 and TRBJ1-2; TRBD1 is a possible D gene (5 bases). This CDR3 has 15 residues. The V end was cut by 6 bases, the J end by 3 bases, with 17 bases between. Germline V CDR1 and CDR2: MNHEY, SMNVEV (reference sequence). The CDR3 protein is CASSAGYRGDYGYTF. The CDR3 DNA sequence: TGTGCCAGCAGCGCCGGTTATAGGGGAGACTATGGCTACACCTTC.

The V gene is TRBV6-5, the J gene TRBJ2-7; D unclear. The CDR3 sequence is 13 residues long. The V end lost 6 bases, the J end lost 7 bases, and 16 bases lay between the germline ends. The germline gives CDR1 MNHEY, CDR2 SVGAGI. DNA of the CDR3: TGTGCCAGCAGGACGGACCGCGGTGGGGAGCAGTACTTC. Translated, it gives CASRTDRGGEQYF.

The V gene is TRBV7-8, the J gene TRBJ2-3; tentatively, D is TRBD2 (6 bases). The CDR3 totals 16 residues. V was cut by 5 bases and J by 10 bases, with 25 bases left in between. Germline loops: CDR1 SGHVS, CDR2 FQNEAQ. The CDR3 nucleotides are TGTGCCAGCAGCCCAGAGGCCGGACGGGAGAACTTTGCGCAGTATTTT. Its translation: CASSPEAGRENFAQYF.

V and J are TRBV27 and TRBJ2-1; 11 bases are a match to TRBD2. J gave up 4 bases and V 3 bases, and 5 bases lay outside the gene matches. The germline V gene encodes CDR1 MNHEY and CDR2 SMNVEV (reference sequence). The CDR3 totals 16 residues. The CDR3 nucleotides are TGTGCCAGCAGTTTGAAGACTAGCGGGGAGTACAATGAGCAGTTCTTC. Translated, it gives CASSLKTSGEYNEQFF.

A single count supports this clone. This chain connects TRBV5-1 to TRBJ1-1, with TRBD1 matching over 8 bases. CDR3 length: 16 residues. Trimming at V came to 2 bases and at J to 2 bases, leaving 8 bases not matched to a gene. Germline values: CDR1 SGHRS, CDR2 YFSETQ. The CDR3: CASSFQTGDTNTEAFF. Here the CDR3 DNA reads TGCGCCAGCAGCTTCCAGACAGGGGATACTAACACTGAAGCTTTCTTT.

J is TRBJ2-1 and V is TRBV5-1; 10 bases fit TRBD2. This CDR3 region has 15 residues. Per the germline V gene, CDR1 is SGHRS and CDR2 is YFSETQ. J was trimmed by 6 bases and V by 4 bases; bases with no gene match: 7. CDR3 protein: CASSLIAGGINEQFF. Here the CDR3 DNA reads TGCGCCAGCAGCCTGATAGCGGGGGGCATCAATGAGCAGTTCTTC.

The chain is built from TRBV7-8 and TRBJ1-3; a possible D gene is TRBD1 (5 bases). There are 13 residues in the CDR3. Germline CDR1 SGHVS, CDR2 FQNEAQ. The CDR3 DNA reads as TGTGCGGCGACGGGGGACTCTGGAAACACCATATATTTT. Protein sequence: CAATGDSGNTIYF.

This rearrangement joins TRBV5-1 to TRBJ1-4; 8 nucleotides match TRBD1. Trimming at V came to 4 bases and at J to 4 bases, leaving 6 bases not matched to a gene. The germline CDR1 and CDR2 sequences are SGHRS and YFSETQ. This CDR3 comprises 15 residues. CDR3 nucleotide sequence: TGCGCCAGCAGCGCGATACAGGGGGTTAATGAAAAACTGTTTTTT. Amino acid sequence: CASSAIQGVNEKLFF. The entire variable domain, with the rest obtained from reference TRBV5-1 and TRBJ1-4, is as follows: KAGVTQTPRYLIKTRGQQVTLSCSPISGHRSVSWYQQTPGQGLQFLFEYFSETQRNKGNFPGRFSGRQFSNSRSEMNVSTLELGDSALYLCASSAIQGVNEKLFFGSGTQLSVL.

The V gene is TRBV10-3, the J gene TRBJ2-2; maybe TRBD2 (6 bases). Trimming took off 10 bases at V and 3 bases at J, with 15 bases between the two ends. CDR1 and CDR2 from the germline V gene are ENHRY and SYGVKD. There are 14 residues in the CDR3. CDR3 in amino acids: CATRISGDTGELFF. CDR3 DNA: TGTGCCACCCGGATTAGCGGTGACACCGGGGAGCTGTTTTTT.

The CDR3 DNA reads as TGTGCCAGTAGTATCCCCCTCGGGCTGGGAACTGAAGCTTTCTTT. The encoded protein is CASSIPLGLGTEAFF. The gene calls are TRBV19 and TRBJ1-1; D is uncertain. Germline V gene lookup returns CDR1 LNHDA and CDR2 SQIVND (reference sequence). The CDR3 runs 15 residues. Trimming stripped 3 bases from V and 5 bases from J, with 16 bases between.

This clone appeared a few times. The gene calls are TRBV5-6 and TRBJ2-7; no definite D call. Germline V gives CDR1 SGHDT, CDR2 YYEEEE. The germline V and J ends were trimmed by 0 bases and 4 bases, with 8 bases remaining between them. This CDR3 is built from 13 residues. CDR3 sequence: CASSLGQLYEQYF. The CDR3 DNA reads TGTGCCAGCAGCTTGGGACAACTATACGAGCAGTACTTC.

V gene TRBV3-1 (or the pseudogene TRBV3-2) combines with J gene TRBJ2-5; TRBD2 is a possible D gene (7 bases). The CDR3 has 15 residues. Germline V gene lookup returns CDR1 LGHDT and CDR2 YNNKEL (reference sequence). V lost 4 bases to trimming and J lost 3 bases, with 15 bases between them. CDR3 bases: TGTGCCAGCAGCCCCAACGCGGGGGCCGAAGAGACCCAGTACTTC. Encoded protein: CASSPNAGAEETQYF.

The chain joins TRBV3-1 (or the pseudogene TRBV3-2) to TRBJ2-3; tentative D call: TRBD1 (6 bases). The germline V and J ends were trimmed by 5 bases and 3 bases, with 15 bases remaining between them. The germline V gene has CDR1 LGHDT and CDR2 YNNKEL (reference sequence). The CDR3 consists of 15 residues. The CDR3 DNA reads TGTGCCAGCAGCACAGGGCTTTCTAGGACAGATACGCAGTATTTT. Residues: CASSTGLSRTDTQYF.

This clone was picked up one time. CDR3 DNA sequence: TGTGCCAGTAGAGCCAGAGCAGCTGGAGGCACCGGGGAGCTGTTTTTT. Protein product: CASRARAAGGTGELFF. This chain links TRBV19 with TRBJ2-2, with a possible D match to TRBD2 (5 bases). V was shortened by 6 bases and J by 4 bases, with 18 bases between the two germline ends. The length of the CDR3 is 16 residues. Germline CDR1 is LNHDA and CDR2 is SQIVND (reference sequence).

J is TRBJ2-1 and V is TRBV5-4; possibly TRBD1 for D (6 bases). The germline V gene has CDR1 SGHNT and CDR2 YYREEE (reference sequence). This CDR3 contains 15 residues. Between the trimmed V and J ends, which lost 3 bases and 8 bases, there was a span of 18 bases. CDR3 sequence: CASSWVDFEGDEQFF. As DNA, the CDR3 is TGTGCCAGCAGCTGGGTCGACTTCGAGGGGGATGAGCAGTTCTTC.

This clone showed up just once. The junction departs from the called germline gene at one end, perhaps through a read error. The chain joins TRBV19 to TRBJ2-2; D unresolved. This CDR3 spans 13 amino acids. Germline CDR1 and CDR2: LNHDA and SQIVND (reference sequence). CDR3: CASSKDIPGELFF. In DNA form, the CDR3 reads TGTGCCAGCAGTAAAGATATTCCCGGGGAGCTGTTTTTT.

This clone occurred once. The V call is TRBV9, the J call TRBJ1-2; D is uncertain. This CDR3 contains 14 residues. The germline gives CDR1 SGDLS, CDR2 YYNGEE. Trimming stripped 5 bases from V and 4 bases from J, with 15 bases between. In DNA form, the CDR3 reads TGTGCCAGCAGGGCGGCGGTGATTGGCTATGGCTACACCTTC. Amino acids: CASRAAVIGYGYTF.

The V call is TRBV28, the J call TRBJ2-3; D may correspond to TRBD1 or TRBD2 (5 bases each). The germline V and J ends were trimmed by 7 bases and 0 bases, with 11 bases remaining between them. This CDR3 is built from 14 residues. CDR1 MDHEN and CDR2 SYDVKM come from the germline V gene. CDR3 in DNA: TGTGCCAGCATGTCGGGGCATAGCACAGATACGCAGTATTTT. Translating gives CASMSGHSTDTQYF.